The 13 T cell receptor beta chains below come from one sample, sequenced in a study of identical twins. TCRdb reprocessed the 5' RACE reads via MiXCR and lists one record per CDR3 protein. The repertoire has about 470,000 distinct CDR3 sequences, less than 25% of them found once; the top ten carry over 2.5%. A further study also used this sample, focusing on T cells expressing NK-cell markers.

Sequencing input: CD4+ T cells sorted from blood. The source is a woman aged 18 to 35 in good health.

The chain is built from TRBV20-1 and TRBJ2-1; 14 positions match TRBD2. V shed 1 base, J shed 2 bases, and the junction held 1 base outside the gene matches. This CDR3 is 16 amino acids long. The germline V gene has CDR1 DFQATT and CDR2 SNEGSKA (reference sequence). This chain's CDR3 is CSARGTSGRPYNEQFF. For the CDR3, the DNA is TGCAGTGCTAGAGGGACTAGCGGGAGGCCCTACAATGAGCAGTTCTTC.

This chain links TRBV12-3 or TRBV12-4 with TRBJ1-1; 8 bases match TRBD1. V was pared by 6 bases and J by 11 bases, with 20 bases of the junction left unmatched. The CDR3 sequence is 16 residues long. The CDR3 nucleotides read TGTGCCAGCAGCAAGAGGTCCGGACAGGGAAACACGGGGGCTTTCTTT. As protein: CASSKRSGQGNTGAFF.

This chain connects TRBV12-3 or TRBV12-4 to TRBJ2-1, with TRBD1 identical over 8 bases. This CDR3 has 15 residues. V dropped 6 bases and J dropped 5; count of bases not matched to a gene: 9. The CDR3 protein is CASSPRTGMNNEQFF. Here the CDR3 DNA reads TGTGCCAGCAGCCCTAGGACAGGGATGAACAATGAGCAGTTCTTC.

This clonotype has more than one count but fewer than ten. This chain links TRBV3-1 with TRBJ1-1; the D is unclear. CDR3 size: 17 residues. Germline V lookup: CDR1 LGHDT, CDR2 YNNKEL (reference sequence). V dropped 1 base and J dropped 7 bases, with 22 bases sitting between them. CDR3 protein: CASSQGSGPVPTVEAFF. The DNA for the CDR3 is TGTGCCAGCAGCCAAGGAAGCGGTCCCGTACCGACGGTTGAAGCTTTCTTT.

This clonotype was seen only a few times. The V call is TRBV10-3, the J call TRBJ2-1; D perhaps matches TRBD2 (6 bases). This CDR3 has 12 amino acids. Per the germline V gene, CDR1 is ENHRY and CDR2 is SYGVKD. V was pared by 6 bases and J by 5 bases, with 8 bases between. Here the CDR3 DNA reads TGTGCCATCAGCGGGACTCACAATGAGCAGTTCTTC. Encoded protein: CAISGTHNEQFF.

The chain employs TRBV5-1 and TRBJ2-4; 9 bases agree with TRBD1. Germline lookup yields CDR1 SGHRS and CDR2 YFSETQ. The CDR3 has 14 amino acids. Trimming removed 3 bases from V and 6 bases from J; junction bases left unmatched: 4. The CDR3 region has the DNA TGCGCCAGCAGCTCGGGACAGGGAGGAAACATTCAGTACTTC. Translated, it gives CASSSGQGGNIQYF.

This sequence joins TRBV20-1 and TRBJ2-3; tentative D call: TRBD2 (6 bases). Germline CDR1 reads DFQATT; CDR2 reads SNEGSKA (reference sequence). This CDR3 region has 14 residues. Trimming took off 3 bases at V and 4 bases at J, with 14 bases between the two ends. CDR3 coding DNA: TGCAGTGCTAGCGGGAGCTTGGCCTCAGATACGCAGTATTTT. It is translated as CSASGSLASDTQYF.

J is TRBJ2-2 and V is TRBV4-3; unclear D gene. Germline V gene data show CDR1 as LGHNA and CDR2 as YSLEER. V was trimmed by 0 bases and J by 8 bases, leaving 7 bases between them. The CDR3 is made up of 13 amino acids. The CDR3 spells CASSQDPSGELFF. In DNA, the CDR3 is TGCGCCAGCAGCCAAGATCCGTCAGGGGAGCTGTTTTTT.

The V and J genes are TRBV2 and TRBJ2-3, with 8 bases matching TRBD1. CDR3 length: 15 residues. Germline V gene data show CDR1 as SNHLY and CDR2 as FYNNEI. The CDR3 region is CVERTDRVRTDTQYF. Written as DNA, the CDR3 is TGTGTCGAGAGGACGGACAGGGTCCGAACAGATACGCAGTATTTT.

The chain has TRBV7-9 and TRBJ2-1; a weak D match, TRBD2 (6 bases). With 5 bases removed from V and 5 bases from J, the gap between germline ends came to 16 bases. In germline, CDR1 is SEHNR, CDR2 FQNEAQ (reference sequence). The CDR3 extends over 15 amino acids. The CDR3 loop reads CASSPYVTSHNEQFF. The CDR3 DNA follows: TGTGCCAGCAGCCCTTATGTTACTAGCCACAATGAGCAGTTCTTC.

The rearrangement uses TRBV20-1 and TRBJ2-3; D possibly corresponds to TRBD2 (5 bases). V lost 3 bases, J lost 13 bases, and 17 bases lay in between. The CDR3 runs to 12 residues. From germline, CDR1 is DFQATT and CDR2 SNEGSKA (reference sequence). The CDR3 sequence: CSARGFRLREYF. The CDR3, as DNA: TGCAGTGCTAGGGGATTCAGATTGAGGGAGTATTTT.

The chain employs TRBV11-2 and TRBJ2-7; no firm D call. The CDR3 spans 13 residues. With 7 bases removed from V and 5 bases from J, the gap between germline ends came to 15 bases. Germline assignment: CDR1 SGHAT and CDR2 FQNNGV. The CDR3 protein is CASTLLGTHEQYF. Written as DNA, the CDR3 is TGTGCCAGCACCCTATTAGGAACCCACGAGCAGTACTTC. Drawing the rest from reference TRBV11-2 and TRBJ2-7, the complete variable domain is EAGVAQSPRYKIIEKRQSVAFWCNPISGHATLYWYQQILGQGPKLLIQFQNNGVVDDSQLPKDRFSAERLKGVDSTLKIQPAKLEDSAVYLCASTLLGTHEQYFGPGTRLTVT.

The chain is built from TRBV10-3 and TRBJ2-5; 7 nucleotides agree with TRBD1. The ends lost 6 bases at V and 1 base at J; junction bases unmatched: 5. The length of the CDR3 is 14 residues. CDR1 is ENHRY, CDR2 SYGVKD, per germline. The DNA of the CDR3 is TGTGCCATCAGCTTAGACAGGGTCCAAGAGACCCAGTACTTC. It specifies CAISLDRVQETQYF.